The 26 T cell receptor beta chains reported below all come from one sample, sequenced in a study of blood T cell repertoires in COVID-19. The protocol was immunoSEQ multiplex PCR, while the TCRdb copy is restricted to in-frame clones and leaves out a portion. The profile shows about 240,000 clones, 75% to 85% of them singletons. The sample taken for sequencing was peripheral blood. The receptors were sampled from a human donor in a cohort sampled during active COVID-19.

The chain combines TRBV10-1 with TRBJ2-6, with D tentatively TRBD1 (5 bases). The CDR3 covers 15 residues. CDR1 is WNHNN, CDR2 SYGVQD, per germline (reference sequence). The V end was cut by 2 bases, the J end by 0 bases, with 5 bases between. The CDR3 DNA reads TGCGCCAGCAGTGAGGACAGCTCTGGGGCCAACGTCCTGACTTTC. Its protein product is CASSEDSSGANVLTF.

The chain uses TRBV19 and TRBJ1-1; the match to TRBD1 covers 11 bases. V lost 10 bases to trimming and J lost 5 bases; unmatched junction nucleotides: 6. From germline, CDR1 is LNHDA and CDR2 SQIVND (reference sequence). The CDR3 length is 13 residues. DNA for the CDR3: TGTGCCATAGGGACAGGGGGAGATACTGAAGCTTTCTTT. Its protein is CAIGTGGDTEAFF.

This clone was counted a few times. The genes are TRBV19 and TRBJ1-2; tentatively, D is TRBD1 (6 bases). The CDR3 spans 14 residues. The V gene lost 1 base and the J gene lost 6 bases, with 12 bases spanning the gap. Per germline, CDR1 LNHDA and CDR2 SQIVND (reference sequence). CDR3 DNA: TGTGCCAGTAGTATAGGGACAGCGCCACATGGCTACACCTTC. Its protein is CASSIGTAPHGYTF.

The CDR3 is CASSGGQVETQYF. CDR3 nucleotides: TGTGCCAGCAGCGGGGGACAGGTAGAGACCCAGTACTTC. The V and J genes are TRBV9 and TRBJ2-5; 8 positions agree with TRBD1. This CDR3 has 13 residues. Per the germline V gene, CDR1 is SGDLS and CDR2 is YYNGEE. The J segment lost 4 bases and the V segment lost 3 bases, leaving 2 bases of the junction unmatched.

The table lists this clone with a count of one. The chain's CDR3 is CASSLARGLPGYYGYTF. CDR3 nucleotides: TGTGCCAGCAGCTTAGCCCGAGGCCTCCCGGGGTACTATGGCTACACCTTC. J is TRBJ1-2 and V is TRBV11-2; D ambiguous. The V gene's germline CDR1 is SGHAT and CDR2 FQNNGV. V was pared by 1 base and J by 3 bases, with 18 bases between. The CDR3 is made up of 17 amino acids.

V usage is TRBV6-5 and J usage is TRBJ2-3, with 8 bases lining up with TRBD2. The CDR3 is 14 amino acids. The germline V gene encodes CDR1 MNHEY and CDR2 SVGAGI. V trimming: 2 bases; J trimming: 6 bases; junction bases outside the gene matches: 4. The CDR3 nucleotides are TGTGCCAGCAGTTACCTGTCGGGGGGGGATACGCAGTATTTT. Its protein product is CASSYLSGGDTQYF.

This clone showed up just a few times. The gene calls are TRBV18 and TRBJ1-4; D may be TRBD1 (6 bases). The CDR3 is 18 residues long. Trimming removed 2 bases from V and 0 bases from J, with 16 bases in between. Germline values: CDR1 KGHSH, CDR2 LQKENI. The CDR3 region has the DNA TGTGCCAGCTCACCATTACAGGGCAAAATCGCAACTAATGAAAAACTGTTTTTT. It translates to CASSPLQGKIATNEKLFF.

There are a few counts of this clone. The chain uses TRBV7-8 and TRBJ2-1; D perhaps matches TRBD2 (6 bases). Trimming cost V 1 base and J 9 bases, with 19 bases left between them. The germline CDR1 and CDR2 sequences are SGHVS and FQNEAQ. CDR3 length: 16 amino acids. CDR3 region: CASSLVGRLKSSEQFF. The DNA of the CDR3 is TGTGCCAGCAGCTTAGTGGGGAGGTTAAAGAGTAGTGAGCAGTTCTTC.

This clone was seen more than once but under ten times. The V gene is TRBV3-1 (or the pseudogene TRBV3-2), the J gene TRBJ1-6; 8 nucleotides line up with TRBD1. Unmatched junction bases numbered 3, after V lost 4 bases and J lost 7 bases. Per the germline V gene, CDR1 is LGHDT and CDR2 is YNNKEL (reference sequence). This CDR3 contains 14 residues. DNA of the CDR3: TGTGCCAGCAGCCTACAGGGGGAGAATTCACCCCTCCACTTT. Protein sequence: CASSLQGENSPLHF.

The rearrangement joins TRBV21-1 to TRBJ2-6; no DNA check was done on the table's D call, TRBD2. TRBV21-1 corresponds to a pseudogene. This CDR3 is built from 15 residues. DNA of the CDR3: TGTGCCAGCAGCAAAGCACTCCCCGGGGCCAACGTCCTGACTTTC. Its translation is CASSKALPGANVLTF.

The V gene is TRBV29-1, the J gene TRBJ1-3; TRBD1 matches 10 bases. The CDR3 totals 17 residues. J gave up 0 bases and V 4 bases, and 9 bases lay outside the gene matches. The germline gives CDR1 SQVTM, CDR2 ANQGSEA. CDR3 nucleotides: TGCAGCGTTGTGGACCATGGGACAGGGGCCTCTGGAAACACCATATATTTT. Translation: CSVVDHGTGASGNTIYF.

The gene calls are TRBV24-1 and TRBJ2-7; D call uncertain. The V gene lost 5 bases and the J gene lost 0 bases, with 7 bases spanning the gap. The CDR3 extends over 13 amino acids. CDR1 is KGHDR, CDR2 SFDVKD, per germline. The CDR3, as DNA: TGTGCCACCAGTGCCTCTAGCTCCTACGAGCAGTACTTC. It encodes CATSASSSYEQYF.

The J gene is TRBJ2-7, the V gene TRBV10-3; tentative D call: TRBD2 (6 bases). CDR1 and CDR2 (germline): ENHRY, SYGVKD. V dropped 7 bases and J dropped 1 base, with 14 bases sitting between them. The length of the CDR3 is 14 residues. CDR3 amino acids: CAITRDSGSYEQYF. CDR3 sequence (DNA): TGTGCCATCACCCGGGACTCGGGTTCCTACGAGCAGTACTTC.

The V gene is TRBV10-1, the J gene TRBJ2-5; the D gene is possibly TRBD2 (5 bases). The germline V and J ends were trimmed by 2 bases and 5 bases, with 12 bases remaining between them. Germline V CDR1 and CDR2: WNHNN, SYGVQD (reference sequence). The CDR3 sequence is 14 residues long. The CDR3 reads CASSEGLAGETQYF. The CDR3 DNA reads as TGCGCCAGCAGTGAGGGGCTAGCTGGGGAGACCCAGTACTTC.

The chain links TRBV19 to TRBJ2-5; D may be TRBD1 (6 bases). CDR3 length equals 16 residues. Trimming pared 5 bases from V and 3 bases from J, leaving 19 bases between. The germline V gene has CDR1 LNHDA and CDR2 SQIVND (reference sequence). In DNA, the CDR3 is TGTGCCAGTAGTTTAGGGCAAGGGACATTTGAAGAGACCCAGTACTTC. It codes for CASSLGQGTFEETQYF.

Only one count was recorded for this clone. The rearrangement joins TRBV10-3 to TRBJ2-7, with 14 nucleotides matching TRBD2. In germline, CDR1 is ENHRY, CDR2 SYGVKD. This CDR3 spans 16 amino acids. V shed 6 bases and J 3 bases; nucleotides not matched to a gene: 7. Written as DNA, the CDR3 is TGTGCCATCAGCGGGGGACTAGCGGGAGTTTACTACGAGCAGTACTTC. This gives the protein CAISGGLAGVYYEQYF.

The chain links TRBV25-1 to TRBJ2-7; 10 bases agree with TRBD1. The CDR3 length is 16 residues. Looked up from germline, CDR1 is MGHDK and CDR2 is SYGVNS. The ends lost 4 bases at V and 0 bases at J; junction bases unmatched: 6. CDR3 nucleotide sequence: TGTGCCAGCAGTGTGTTTGGGACAGGGGTCTCCTACGAGCAGTACTTC. It is translated as CASSVFGTGVSYEQYF.

The CDR3 sequence is CASSLPASGSTDTQYF. CDR3 nucleotide sequence: TGTGCCAGCAGTTTGCCTGCTAGCGGAAGCACAGATACGCAGTATTTT. The gene calls are TRBV28 and TRBJ2-3; TRBD2 agrees at 7 bases. Germline trimming cut 3 bases from V and 0 bases from J; bases unmatched to any gene: 6. CDR1 and CDR2 from the germline V gene are MDHEN and SYDVKM. The CDR3 extends over 16 amino acids.

The rearrangement uses TRBV2 and TRBJ2-7; TRBD2 is a possible D gene (6 bases). CDR1 is SNHLY and CDR2 is FYNNEI in the germline V gene. V was trimmed by 6 bases and J by 7 bases, leaving 13 bases between them. The CDR3 runs to 12 residues. The chain's CDR3 is CASRPFGGEQYF. CDR3 DNA sequence: TGTGCCAGCAGACCTTTCGGGGGTGAGCAGTACTTC.

CDR3 nucleotides: TGTGCCAGCAGCGGACGGGGATTAAACACTGAAGCTTTCTTT. This encodes CASSGRGLNTEAFF. The rearrangement uses TRBV6-5 and TRBJ1-1, with D uncertain. The CDR3 consists of 14 residues. Germline values: CDR1 MNHEY, CDR2 SVGAGI. V was pared by 6 bases and J by 2 bases, with 13 bases between.

The rearrangement links TRBV10-3 to TRBJ2-7, with 8 bases fitting TRBD1. Germline V gene data show CDR1 as ENHRY and CDR2 as SYGVKD. CDR3 length: 13 residues. With V trimmed by 10 bases and J by 5 bases, 10 bases remained unmatched. For the CDR3, the DNA is TGTGCCAGCCTAGGACAACAGGGGGACGAGCAGTACTTC. Amino acid sequence: CASLGQQGDEQYF.

V gene TRBV2 combines with J gene TRBJ1-3; the D gene is possibly TRBD1 (6 bases). The CDR3 is 14 residues long. CDR1 and CDR2 (germline): SNHLY, FYNNEI. Trimming removed 1 base from V and 7 bases from J, with 11 bases in between. DNA for the CDR3: TGTGCCAGCAGTGAAGGTCGGCAGGGGAACACCATATATTTT. Amino acid sequence: CASSEGRQGNTIYF.

V usage is TRBV6-5 and J usage is TRBJ1-1; 7 bases are a match to TRBD1. Germline V CDR1 and CDR2: MNHEY, SVGAGI. The CDR3 is 13 residues long. The trim removed 5 bases at V and 2 bases at J, leaving 2 bases unmatched. The CDR3, as DNA: TGTGCCAGCAGTAGGGACAGAAACACTGAAGCTTTCTTT. Translating it yields CASSRDRNTEAFF.

The chain is built from TRBV3-1 (or the pseudogene TRBV3-2) and TRBJ1-1; 8 bases map to TRBD1. With V trimmed by 6 bases and J by 5 bases, 8 bases remained unmatched. The CDR3 sequence is 14 residues long. Germline V gene lookup returns CDR1 LGHDT and CDR2 YNNKEL (reference sequence). CDR3 sequence (DNA): TGTGCCAGCAGACCCTTTGACAGGGGAACTGAAGCTTTCTTT. Protein: CASRPFDRGTEAFF.

The rearrangement links TRBV18 to TRBJ2-3, with a weak D call TRBD1 (5 bases). The CDR3 is made up of 14 amino acids. Germline CDR1 reads KGHSH; CDR2 reads LQKENI. V lost 6 bases to trimming and J lost 0 bases, with 10 bases between them. CDR3 DNA sequence: TGTGCCAGCTCGCACCGGACAAGCACAGATACGCAGTATTTT. Translating gives CASSHRTSTDTQYF.

The chain recombines TRBV10-2 with TRBJ2-5; no clear D. Germline lookup yields CDR1 WSHSY and CDR2 SAAADI. Between the trimmed V and J ends, which lost 4 bases and 4 bases, there was a span of 13 bases. CDR3 length: 14 residues. CDR3 region: CASSVNTRGETQYF. The DNA for the CDR3 is TGCGCCAGCAGTGTTAACACCCGAGGAGAGACCCAGTACTTC.